This TCR beta chain was recovered during a study of T cell responses to AZD1222 COVID-19 vaccine (dated by TCRdb to the early 2020s). At the level of the whole study: Because spike-specific TCR depth and breadth did not differ between the two schedules, AZD1222 recipients who got a second dose at roughly 4 weeks were pooled with those who got a second dose at roughly 12 weeks. TCR sequencing covered more than 230 trial participants: 207 given two doses of AZD1222 and approximately 25 given two doses of MenACWY control vaccine. Trial participants were enrolled by age into 18-55, 56-69 and 70-plus year subgroups, with approximately 150, 30 and 60 TCR-sequenced participants respectively.

Points the paper makes about the study in general: Spike-specific TCR breadth and depth rose significantly after two AZD1222 doses compared with day 0 and with MenACWY recipients. Most participants were white British and females outnumbered males, and the authors suggested that clonal diversity may have been underestimated. No day 14 peak-response samples were available, so repertoires were characterized only after the peak T cell response. Nearly half of unique spike-specific TCRs reportedly recognized epitopes outside regions mutated in the B.1.351 and B.1.1.7 variants. The 56-69-year group was small, and its depth increase did not reach significance, likely because of low power. CD4 TCRs associated with the vaccine covered the entire spike protein, and the dominant responses were in regions 160-218 and 743-854. Only five to seven AZD1222 recipients were SARS-CoV-2 seropositive at baseline, limiting conclusions about previously exposed vaccinees.

The time point label on this specimen signifies: baseline before first vaccination. Vaccinee samples were obtained from the UK trials COV001 and COV002, which included a single-blind randomized controlled phase 2/3 trial of AZD1222 (ChAdOx1 nCoV-19) in healthy adults. Trial participant PBMC samples were collected at day 0 and day 28 after the second dose for TCRbeta chain sequencing. A word on this clone: Its recognized antigen is unknown. No per-base quality is available; no much larger clone lies one base away.

The CDR3 regions of human TCRbeta chains were analyzed by immunosequencing. Per the original workflow: TCRs in the repertoires were compared against a reference library of SARS-CoV-2-specific TCRs that had been generated with the MIRA antigen-specificity platform. Breadth was defined as the fraction of unique TCRs that were SARS-CoV-2-associated. Depth was defined as the fraction of total T cells that were SARS-CoV-2-associated. Using the MIRA data, each spike-specific TCR was mapped to the spike region that the TCR reacts to and placed in a CD4 or CD8 class. Log10-transformed breadth and depth values were compared by one-way ANOVA with Sidak's multiple comparisons tests. TCRdb took over this immuneACCESS table, retaining in-frame rearrangements with V and J assigned. Such tables are incomplete; in checked studies, under half of the missing clones stem from an unresolved V gene, and the remainder is unexplained. The DNA gave D and trimming, while V, J and clone size come from that table. The table for this sample lists more than 250,000 clones; over 85% of them were counted only once. The ten largest clonotypes hold 0.55% of the sample.

The sample in question was peripheral blood, obtained on day 0 of AZD1222 vaccination. This receptor was taken from an adult in good health.

The CDR3 corresponds to CASSRRTSGDHEQYF. The DNA sequence follows: TGTGCCAGCAGCCGGCGGACTAGCGGGGACCACGAGCAGTACTTC. The chain joins TRBV3-1 (or the pseudogene TRBV3-2) to TRBJ2-7, and TRBD2 matches 12 of the central bases. The CDR3 spans 15 residues, from the cysteine through the phenylalanine. This entry keeps only the CDR3 DNA: 45 bases, framed from base 1. The germline V gene (reference sequence) yields LGHDT for CDR1 and YNNKEL for CDR2. The germline V end is reduced by 4 bases and the J end by 5 bases; junction bases left unmatched: 6.